A single sample gave rise to the 32 T cell receptor beta chains below, sequenced in a study of cytomegalovirus exposure and HLA in healthy donors. PCR used 60 Vbeta primers and 13 Jbeta primers. Profiled with immunoSEQ multiplex PCR; TCRdb holds only in-frame clones, not every one. This sample has more than 85,000 clones, with roughly three quarters found just once. Material for sequencing was PBMCs. Receptors were obtained from a man under 40 in good health and CMV-seropositive.

This chain links TRBV5-1 with TRBJ1-1; D is unresolved. Trimming took 0 bases from V and 1 from J, leaving 7 bases between them. The length of the CDR3 is 14 residues. CDR1 is SGHRS, CDR2 YFSETQ, per germline. CDR3 loop: CASSLEMRNTEAFF. The CDR3 DNA follows: TGCGCCAGCAGCTTGGAAATGAGGAACACTGAAGCTTTCTTT. Full variable domain (missing parts from reference TRBV5-1 and TRBJ1-1): KAGVTQTPRYLIKTRGQQVTLSCSPISGHRSVSWYQQTPGQGLQFLFEYFSETQRNKGNFPGRFSGRQFSNSRSEMNVSTLELGDSALYLCASSLEMRNTEAFFGQGTRLTVV.

The chain has TRBV6-5 and TRBJ2-1; 8 bases map to TRBD2. V was pared by 6 bases and J by 0 bases, with 4 bases of the junction left unmatched. The CDR3 covers 15 residues. The germline V gene encodes CDR1 MNHEY and CDR2 SVGAGI. DNA for the CDR3: TGTGCCAGCAGGATAGCGGGGCGCTCCTACAATGAGCAGTTCTTC. This translates into CASRIAGRSYNEQFF.

The chain links TRBV25-1 to TRBJ2-7, with TRBD1 as a possible D gene (5 bases). Trimming removed 4 bases at V and 0 bases at J, with 13 bases between. The CDR3 loop spans 15 amino acids. Germline CDR1 reads MGHDK; CDR2 reads SYGVNS. This chain's CDR3 is CASSAATTASYEQYF. Written as DNA, the CDR3 is TGTGCCAGCAGTGCCGCCACGACAGCCTCCTACGAGCAGTACTTC.

The J gene is TRBJ1-1, the V gene TRBV5-1; D remains unclear. The CDR3 totals 14 residues. V was clipped by 7 bases and J by 0 bases, with 13 bases between them. Germline V lookup: CDR1 SGHRS, CDR2 YFSETQ. As DNA, the CDR3 is TGCGCCAGCTCCCTAAGCTCCATGAACACTGAAGCTTTCTTT. Protein sequence: CASSLSSMNTEAFF. Variable domain in full (rest from reference TRBV5-1 and TRBJ1-1): KAGVTQTPRYLIKTRGQQVTLSCSPISGHRSVSWYQQTPGQGLQFLFEYFSETQRNKGNFPGRFSGRQFSNSRSEMNVSTLELGDSALYLCASSLSSMNTEAFFGQGTRLTVV.

The rearrangement uses TRBV25-1 and TRBJ1-1; 11 positions match TRBD1. The V and J ends lost 2 bases and 11 bases, in that order; junction bases with no gene match: 13. The CDR3 has 16 residues. Germline CDR1 reads MGHDK; CDR2 reads SYGVNS. The CDR3 loop reads CASSEQIRTGGVLAFF. The CDR3 DNA reads TGTGCCAGCAGTGAACAAATCCGGACAGGGGGCGTCTTGGCTTTCTTT.

The rearrangement joins TRBV7-2 to TRBJ2-3; TRBD2 matches at 8 bases. Trimming at V came to 5 bases and at J to 1 base, leaving 8 bases not matched to a gene. The CDR3 spans 16 residues. CDR1 and CDR2 (germline): SGHTA, FQGNSA. The CDR3, as DNA: TGTGCCAGCAGCCCTCGTATCGGGGGGGGCACAGATACGCAGTATTTT. Protein sequence: CASSPRIGGGTDTQYF.

The CDR3 sequence is CASSQGLAGGQETQYF. The CDR3 nucleotides read TGTGCCAGCAGCCAAGGACTAGCGGGGGGGCAAGAGACCCAGTACTTC. The chain is built from TRBV7-3 and TRBJ2-5; 15 nucleotides line up with TRBD2. Trimming removed 5 bases from V and 2 bases from J; junction bases left unmatched: 3. Looked up from germline, CDR1 is SGHTA and CDR2 is FQGTGA. The CDR3 spans 16 residues.

The genes are TRBV23-1 and TRBJ1-3; D gene unclear. TRBV23-1 is filed as an ORF, its function uncertain. V was clipped by 0 bases and J by 3 bases, with 9 bases between them. CDR3 size: 15 residues. The CDR3 DNA reads as TGCGCCAGCAGTCAATCGCGGACTGTTGGAAACACCATATATTTT. Translated: CASSQSRTVGNTIYF.

The rearrangement uses TRBV4-1 and TRBJ2-7; D gene unclear. The CDR3 loop spans 15 amino acids. Germline V gene data show CDR1 as MGHRA and CDR2 as YSYEKL. V dropped 0 bases and J dropped 2 bases, with 11 bases sitting between them. This CDR3 is CASSQEFTVAYEQYF. CDR3 sequence (DNA): TGCGCCAGCAGCCAAGAATTTACAGTCGCCTACGAGCAGTACTTC.

The chain recombines TRBV11-2 with TRBJ2-7, with a possible D match to TRBD1 (6 bases). The germline V gene has CDR1 SGHAT and CDR2 FQNNGV. Trimming took 5 bases from V and 3 from J, leaving 17 bases between them. There are 15 residues in the CDR3. CDR3: CASSPVTGTNYEQYF. The CDR3 coding sequence is TGTGCCAGCAGCCCGGTTACCGGGACAAACTACGAGCAGTACTTC.

V and J are TRBV30 and TRBJ2-3; 8 nucleotides agree with TRBD1. With 8 bases clipped from V and 2 bases from J, the junction kept 6 bases outside the gene matches. Germline V gene sequence: CDR1 GTSNPN, CDR2 SVGIG (reference sequence). The CDR3 totals 13 residues. In nucleotides, the CDR3 is TGTGCCAGCGAGACAGGGGTCACAGATACGCAGTATTTT. Its translation: CASETGVTDTQYF.

The chain uses TRBV19 and TRBJ2-3; D might be TRBD2 (6 bases). CDR3 length: 15 residues. V was pared by 3 bases and J by 8 bases, with 18 bases between. Germline-derived CDR1 and CDR2 are LNHDA and SQIVND (reference sequence). The CDR3 sequence: CASSIFSGDSGTQYF. In nucleotides, the CDR3 is TGTGCCAGTAGTATCTTTAGCGGAGACAGTGGTACGCAGTATTTT.

The CDR3 nucleotides read TGTGCCAGCAGTGCCTTGACAGGGGATGAGACCCAGTACTTC. This codes for CASSALTGDETQYF. This chain links TRBV25-1 with TRBJ2-5; 8 positions agree with TRBD1. The CDR3 is 14 residues long. V was clipped by 4 bases and J by 5 bases; unmatched bases: 6. Germline V gives CDR1 MGHDK, CDR2 SYGVNS.

The genes are TRBV4-2 and TRBJ2-1, with D possibly TRBD1 on 7 matching bases. The CDR3 runs 17 residues. Germline V gives CDR1 LGHNA, CDR2 YNFKEQ. V was trimmed by 4 bases and J by 7 bases, leaving 23 bases between them. CDR3 bases: TGTGCCAGCAGCCCCGGAGGCGGGGCAGGGGGTCTTAATGAGCAGTTCTTC. It codes for CASSPGGGAGGLNEQFF.

The J gene is TRBJ2-7, the V gene TRBV5-6; 10 positions match TRBD2. After removal of 2 bases from V and 3 bases from J, the junction contained 5 bases not matched to a gene. CDR1 SGHDT and CDR2 YYEEEE come from the germline V gene. CDR3 length: 15 residues. This CDR3 is CASSLLAGPYYEQYF. CDR3 sequence (DNA): TGTGCCAGCAGCTTACTAGCGGGGCCATACTACGAGCAGTACTTC.

V is TRBV19 and J is TRBJ2-7; D not certain. Germline V gene data show CDR1 as LNHDA and CDR2 as SQIVND (reference sequence). This CDR3 has 13 residues. V was shortened by 2 bases and J by 1 base, with 6 bases between the two germline ends. The CDR3 coding sequence is TGTGCCAGTAGTATAACAGTTTCCTACGAGCAGTACTTC. Translated: CASSITVSYEQYF. The whole variable domain, remainder taken from reference TRBV19 and TRBJ2-7, is DGGITQSPKYLFRKEGQNVTLSCEQNLNHDAMYWYRQDPGQGLRLIYYSQIVNDFQKGDIAEGYSVSREKKESFPLTVTSAQKNPTAFYLCASSITVSYEQYFGPGTRLTVT.

The rearrangement uses TRBV7-8 and TRBJ2-2; weak D call: TRBD2 (6 bases). Germline CDR1 and CDR2: SGHVS and FQNEAQ. This CDR3 has 17 residues. The V gene lost 5 bases and the J gene lost 6 bases, with 22 bases spanning the gap. CDR3 sequence (DNA): TGTGCCAGCAGCCCCATTGATGGAGGGTTAAATGCCGGGGAGCTGTTTTTT. Translation gives CASSPIDGGLNAGELFF.

The rearrangement uses TRBV7-8 and TRBJ2-7; no definite D call. The germline gives CDR1 SGHVS, CDR2 FQNEAQ. The CDR3 loop spans 14 amino acids. Trimming took off 3 bases at V and 1 base at J, with 10 bases between the two ends. The CDR3 DNA reads as TGTGCCAGCAGCTTTCCTGGGCGTTCCTACGAGCAGTACTTC. Translating gives CASSFPGRSYEQYF.

This clone was seen a few times. The V call is TRBV6-1, the J call TRBJ2-5; no definite D call. The V gene's germline CDR1 is MNHNS and CDR2 SASEGT. The CDR3 is 17 amino acids. The germline V and J ends were trimmed by 0 bases and 1 base, with 15 bases remaining between them. CDR3 loop: CASSEAIIADTQETQYF. The CDR3 DNA reads TGTGCCAGCAGTGAAGCCATAATCGCTGACACCCAAGAGACCCAGTACTTC.

This chain connects TRBV10-1 to TRBJ2-3; 12 nucleotides agree with TRBD2. There are 15 residues in the CDR3. Trimming at V came to 3 bases and at J to 4 bases, leaving 2 bases not matched to a gene. CDR1 WNHNN and CDR2 SYGVQD come from the germline V gene (reference sequence). Here the CDR3 reads CASSDGTSGPDTQYF. The CDR3 DNA sequence: TGCGCCAGCAGTGACGGGACTAGCGGGCCAGATACGCAGTATTTT.

In its sample, this clone was seen a few times. The chain recombines TRBV12-5 with TRBJ2-7; 9 bases match TRBD1. The germline gives CDR1 LGHNT, CDR2 FRNRAP. V shed 6 bases and J 4 bases; nucleotides not matched to a gene: 7. The CDR3 runs 14 residues. CDR3 loop: CASGPTGGEYEQYF. The CDR3 DNA reads as TGTGCTAGTGGCCCTACAGGGGGCGAGTACGAGCAGTACTTC.

To note about this clone: Other DNA sequences in this sample translate to the same CDR3. V and J are TRBV10-3 and TRBJ1-1, with D unresolved. The V gene's germline CDR1 is ENHRY and CDR2 SYGVKD. Trimming cost V 0 bases and J 5 bases, with 7 bases left between them. This CDR3 region has 13 residues. The CDR3 loop is CAISESEGTEAFF. In DNA form, the CDR3 reads TGTGCCATCAGTGAGTCGGAGGGAACTGAAGCTTTCTTT.

The chain's CDR3 is CASTRSSGGRETQYF. The CDR3 nucleotides read TGTGCCAGCACCCGTAGCTCTGGCGGGAGGGAGACCCAGTACTTC. The gene calls are TRBV7-2 and TRBJ2-5, with TRBD2 identical over 8 bases. Germline CDR1 and CDR2: SGHTA and FQGNSA. The CDR3 spans 15 residues. V was clipped by 7 bases and J by 5 bases; unmatched bases: 12.

This clone was recorded a few times. The rearrangement links TRBV2 to TRBJ1-1, with 7 bases identical to TRBD1. Trimming took 5 bases from V and 2 from J; bases not matched to a gene: 11. The V gene's germline CDR1 is SNHLY and CDR2 FYNNEI. CDR3 length equals 16 residues. The CDR3 DNA is TGTGCCAGCAGTTCCCGGACAGGCGCTCTTAACACTGAAGCTTTCTTT. It translates to CASSSRTGALNTEAFF.

The chain recombines TRBV30 with TRBJ1-1; D perhaps matches TRBD1 (5 bases). The CDR3 has 14 amino acids. The germline V and J ends were trimmed by 0 bases and 1 base, with 9 bases remaining between them. The germline gives CDR1 GTSNPN, CDR2 SVGIG (reference sequence). The CDR3 here is CAWSVLDKNTEAFF. In DNA form, the CDR3 reads TGTGCCTGGAGTGTATTGGACAAGAACACTGAAGCTTTCTTT.

V is TRBV12-5 and J is TRBJ1-2, with D perhaps TRBD1 (5 bases). The CDR3 length is 14 residues. Germline V gene data show CDR1 as LGHNT and CDR2 as FRNRAP. V shed 0 bases and J shed 3 bases, with 8 bases lying between them. CDR3 loop: CASGLVPGYYGYTF. The CDR3 DNA is TGTGCTAGTGGTTTGGTCCCAGGGTACTATGGCTACACCTTC.

The chain couples TRBV6-1 to TRBJ2-3, with TRBD2 identical over 11 bases. Trimming took 3 bases from V and 2 from J; bases not matched to a gene: 4. CDR3 size: 16 residues. The germline gives CDR1 MNHNS, CDR2 SASEGT. The DNA of the CDR3 is TGTGCCAGCAGTGACGATAGCGGGGGGGCCACAGATACGCAGTATTTT. Its protein is CASSDDSGGATDTQYF.

This clone has just a few counts. V gene TRBV4-2 combines with J gene TRBJ1-6; D is undetermined. This CDR3 spans 14 amino acids. The V end was cut by 0 bases, the J end by 10 bases, with 10 bases between. The germline V gene encodes CDR1 LGHNA and CDR2 YNFKEQ. DNA for the CDR3: TGTGCCAGCAGCCAAGAGATGCGGGTGTCACCCCTCCACTTT. The encoded protein is CASSQEMRVSPLHF.

This clone has a handful of counts. V and J are TRBV6-1 and TRBJ1-2; 10 bases match TRBD1. CDR1 is MNHNS and CDR2 is SASEGT in the germline V gene. V lost 6 bases and J lost 6; bases outside the gene matches: 4. The CDR3 spans 13 residues. CDR3 in DNA: TGTGCCAGCAGAGATGGGACAGGGGATGGCTACACCTTC. Its translation is CASRDGTGDGYTF.

This rearrangement joins TRBV21-1 to TRBJ2-1; the table's TRBD2 call for D was not verified on the DNA. TRBV21-1 is labeled a pseudogene. There are 18 residues in the CDR3. CDR3 loop: CASSKGGDGRVAYNEQFF. The CDR3 DNA reads TGTGCCAGCAGCAAAGGGGGGGATGGCAGGGTGGCCTACAATGAGCAGTTCTTC.

This clone is a singleton in its sample. V and J are TRBV5-1 and TRBJ2-7, with D possibly matching TRBD1 (5 bases). The CDR3 extends over 14 amino acids. Trimming pared 4 bases from V and 2 bases from J, leaving 13 bases between. Germline CDR1 and CDR2: SGHRS and YFSETQ. Written as DNA, the CDR3 is TGCGCCAGCAGCCTAACGACAGCCACCTACGAGCAGTACTTC. Its translation is CASSLTTATYEQYF.

The CDR3 region is CAISESNGYEQYF. CDR3 nucleotides: TGTGCCATCAGTGAGTCGAACGGTTACGAGCAGTACTTC. The chain is built from TRBV10-3 and TRBJ2-7; unclear D gene. The germline V gene encodes CDR1 ENHRY and CDR2 SYGVKD. V was clipped by 0 bases and J by 4 bases, with 7 bases between them. The CDR3 loop spans 13 amino acids.